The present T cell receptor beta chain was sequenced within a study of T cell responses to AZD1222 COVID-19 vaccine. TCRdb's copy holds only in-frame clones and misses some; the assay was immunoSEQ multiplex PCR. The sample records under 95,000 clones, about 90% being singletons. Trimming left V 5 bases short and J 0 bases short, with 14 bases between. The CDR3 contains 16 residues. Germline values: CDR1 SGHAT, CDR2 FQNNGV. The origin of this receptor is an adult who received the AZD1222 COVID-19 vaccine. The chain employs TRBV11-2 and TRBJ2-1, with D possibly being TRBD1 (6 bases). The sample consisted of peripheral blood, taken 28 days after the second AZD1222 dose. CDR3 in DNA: TGTGCCAGCAGCCCCGACGGACAGCTCTCCTACAATGAGCAGTTCTTC. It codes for CASSPDGQLSYNEQFF.